This passage covers 22 T cell receptor beta chains from one sample sequenced in a study of shared clonotypes between healthy human individuals. Sequencing was performed with immunoSEQ multiplex PCR; in TCRdb, only in-frame clones are kept and a portion is missing. The sample holds a few million clones; around 95% are singletons and the top ten take roughly 0.13%. Material for sequencing was naive CD4+ T cells sorted from blood. Subset here: CD45RA+ positively selected. Receptors originate from a man younger than 35 in good health.

The genes are TRBV30 and TRBJ1-6; D is uncertain. This CDR3 comprises 15 residues. Germline V gene sequence: CDR1 GTSNPN, CDR2 SVGIG (reference sequence). The germline V and J ends were trimmed by 3 bases and 9 bases, with 18 bases remaining between them. The DNA of the CDR3 is TGTGCCTGGAGCGTGCCTCGGAGGGCGAGTTCACCCCTCCACTTT. Encoded protein: CAWSVPRRASSPLHF. Full variable domain (remainder filled in from reference TRBV30 and TRBJ1-6): SQTIHQWPATLVQPVGSPLSLECTVEGTSNPNLYWYRQAAGRGLQLLFYSVGIGQISSEVPQNLSASRPQDRQFILSSKKLLLSDSGFYLCAWSVPRRASSPLHFGNGTRLTVT.

The V call is TRBV20-1, the J call TRBJ1-2; D is perhaps TRBD1 (5 bases). This CDR3 spans 10 amino acids. With 3 bases removed from V and 12 bases from J, the gap between germline ends came to 11 bases. Germline assignment: CDR1 DFQATT and CDR2 SNEGSKA (reference sequence). CDR3 residues: CSARGDSDTF. CDR3 nucleotides: TGCAGTGCTAGGGGGGATAGTGACACCTTC.

The rearrangement links TRBV6-6 to TRBJ2-6, with D tentatively TRBD1 or TRBD2 (5 bases each). The length of the CDR3 is 16 residues. With 6 bases removed from V and 3 bases from J, the gap between germline ends came to 15 bases. Germline V lookup: CDR1 MNHNY, CDR2 SVGAGI (reference sequence). The CDR3 spells CASRGTSADGANVLTF. The CDR3 bases are TGTGCCAGCAGGGGGACGTCGGCTGATGGGGCCAACGTCCTGACTTTC.

The V and J genes are TRBV6-5 and TRBJ2-1; tentative D call: TRBD2 (6 bases). V lost 8 bases to trimming and J lost 2 bases, with 13 bases between them. The germline V gene encodes CDR1 MNHEY and CDR2 SVGAGI. The CDR3 is made up of 14 amino acids. The CDR3 loop reads CASGGMGPYNEQFF. In DNA, the CDR3 is TGTGCCAGCGGGGGGATGGGCCCCTACAATGAGCAGTTCTTC.

CDR3 nucleotide sequence: TGCGCCAGCAGCTCGCAACCGACAGGGGGCCGGTATGAGCAGTTCTTC. Protein sequence: CASSSQPTGGRYEQFF. This chain joins TRBV5-1 and TRBJ2-1, with 10 nucleotides matching TRBD1. Germline CDR1 SGHRS, CDR2 YFSETQ. V trimming: 3 bases; J trimming: 8 bases; junction bases outside the gene matches: 11. CDR3 length equals 16 residues.

This clone was recorded once. The rearrangement links TRBV29-1 to TRBJ2-5; 7 bases line up with TRBD1. CDR1 is SQVTM, CDR2 ANQGSEA, per germline. This CDR3 has 16 residues. Unmatched junction bases numbered 21, after V lost 7 bases and J lost 7 bases. CDR3 protein: CSAGRVGGPADGTQYF. In DNA form, the CDR3 reads TGCAGCGCCGGTCGAGTAGGGGGCCCGGCAGATGGGACCCAGTACTTC.

On this clone itself: Additional DNA sequences in this sample encode the identical CDR3. The V call is TRBV6-5, the J call TRBJ1-6; weak D call: TRBD1 (5 bases). From germline, CDR1 is MNHEY and CDR2 SVGAGI. Trimming shortened V by 8 bases and J by 6 bases, and 8 bases separated the two germline ends. The CDR3 contains 12 residues. In nucleotides, the CDR3 is TGTGCCAGCTGGGGGGTTAATTCACCCCTCCACTTT. It is translated as CASWGVNSPLHF.

This clone occurred once. The J gene is TRBJ2-6, the V gene TRBV28, with D unresolved. V dropped 8 bases and J dropped 2 bases, with 7 bases sitting between them. Germline values: CDR1 MDHEN, CDR2 SYDVKM. CDR3 length: 13 residues. The CDR3, as DNA: TGTGCCAGCCCCCCGCCTGGGGCCAACGTCCTGACTTTC. Its translation: CASPPPGANVLTF.

The chain couples TRBV5-4 to TRBJ2-3; a weak D match, TRBD1 (5 bases). CDR1 is SGHNT and CDR2 is YYREEE in the germline V gene (reference sequence). V dropped 5 bases and J dropped 0 bases, with 13 bases sitting between them. This CDR3 is built from 15 residues. The CDR3 nucleotides are TGTGCCAGCAGTGGAAGGACACCCAGCACAGATACGCAGTATTTT. Translating gives CASSGRTPSTDTQYF.

Details on this clone: The identical CDR3 is also encoded by other nucleotide sequences in the sample. The CDR3 DNA follows: TGTGCCAGCAGCTCGGTCACCGGGGAGCTGTTTTTT. Amino acids: CASSSVTGELFF. V and J are TRBV5-6 and TRBJ2-2; D is unresolved. Germline CDR1 SGHDT, CDR2 YYEEEE. Trimming took off 3 bases at V and 4 bases at J, with 4 bases between the two ends. This CDR3 contains 12 residues.

Note on this clone: This same CDR3 is encoded by further DNA sequences in the sample. V usage is TRBV2 and J usage is TRBJ1-3; D is uncertain. CDR1 SNHLY and CDR2 FYNNEI come from the germline V gene. CDR3 length: 12 residues. V was pared by 8 bases and J by 1 base, with 6 bases between. The CDR3 sequence: CASGSSGNTIYF. CDR3 coding DNA: TGTGCCAGCGGTAGTTCTGGAAACACCATATATTTT.

This rearrangement joins TRBV5-6 to TRBJ2-5; 9 nucleotides agree with TRBD2. Trimming cost V 4 bases and J 5 bases; bases outside gene matches: 6. CDR1 is SGHDT, CDR2 YYEEEE, per germline. The CDR3 has 14 residues. In nucleotides, the CDR3 is TGTGCCAGCAGCGGTAGCGGGAGTGGTGAGACCCAGTACTTC. It translates to CASSGSGSGETQYF. Drawing the rest from reference TRBV5-6 and TRBJ2-5, the complete variable domain is DAGVTQSPTHLIKTRGQQVTLRCSPKSGHDTVSWYQQALGQGPQFIFQYYEEEERQRGNFPDRFSGHQFPNYSSELNVNALLLGDSALYLCASSGSGSGETQYFGPGTRLLVL.

J is TRBJ2-1 and V is TRBV27; 10 nucleotides agree with TRBD1. The CDR3 runs to 20 residues. The V gene end was trimmed by 2 bases and the J gene end by 1 base; junction bases not matched to a gene: 14. The germline gives CDR1 MNHEY, CDR2 SMNVEV (reference sequence). CDR3: CASSLRGDRGGGRSYNEQFF. CDR3 nucleotide sequence: TGTGCCAGCAGTTTAAGAGGGGACAGGGGAGGTGGAAGGTCCTACAATGAGCAGTTCTTC.

Regarding this clone: This same CDR3 is encoded by further DNA sequences in the sample. Here the CDR3 reads CASSLAGGRETQYF. The CDR3 region has the DNA TGCGCCAGCAGCTTAGCGGGGGGGCGAGAGACCCAGTACTTC. The chain is built from TRBV5-1 and TRBJ2-5; 10 bases map to TRBD2. Per germline, CDR1 SGHRS and CDR2 YFSETQ. V gave up 2 bases and J gave up 4 bases; unmatched junction bases: 2. The CDR3 runs to 14 residues.

The J gene is TRBJ2-5, the V gene TRBV5-3, with TRBD2 matching 12 bases. TRBV5-3 is annotated as an ORF whose role is uncertain. The CDR3 is 16 residues long. The trim removed 1 base at V and 5 bases at J, leaving 6 bases unmatched. The CDR3: CARSLKVTSGSETQYF. In DNA form, the CDR3 reads TGTGCCAGAAGCTTGAAGGTGACTAGCGGGAGTGAGACCCAGTACTTC.

In this sample, this clone turned up once. V and J are TRBV5-1 and TRBJ1-4; D remains ambiguous. The CDR3 is made up of 15 amino acids. V gave up 3 bases and J gave up 0 bases, with 9 bases separating them. The germline gives CDR1 SGHRS, CDR2 YFSETQ. CDR3 bases: TGCGCCAGCAGCTCCCACAGAGCAACTAATGAAAAACTGTTTTTT. Protein sequence: CASSSHRATNEKLFF.

A note on this clone: The sample contains more than one DNA sequence encoding this CDR3. V and J are TRBV5-1 and TRBJ2-2, with unresolved D. From germline, CDR1 is SGHRS and CDR2 YFSETQ. The V end was cut by 0 bases, the J end by 6 bases, with 6 bases between. The length of the CDR3 is 13 residues. CDR3 amino acids: CASSLDGSGELFF. CDR3 nucleotides: TGCGCCAGCAGCTTGGATGGGTCCGGGGAGCTGTTTTTT.

A note on this clone: Within the sample, other DNA sequences also encode this same CDR3. The rearrangement links TRBV5-1 to TRBJ2-2, with 8 bases identical to TRBD2. With V trimmed by 0 bases and J by 4 bases, 5 bases remained unmatched. This CDR3 is built from 16 residues. CDR1 and CDR2 from the germline V gene are SGHRS and YFSETQ. In DNA form, the CDR3 reads TGCGCCAGCAGCTTGGCCTTAGCGGGAACCACCGGGGAGCTGTTTTTT. Its translation is CASSLALAGTTGELFF.

The chain couples TRBV10-3 to TRBJ1-1; 9 bases are shared with TRBD1. From germline, CDR1 is ENHRY and CDR2 SYGVKD. This CDR3 is 14 amino acids long. In DNA, the CDR3 is TGTGCGTCTCATCAAGGGACAGGGCAGGCTGAAGCTTTCTTT. It codes for CASHQGTGQAEAFF.

The chain has TRBV29-1 and TRBJ1-2; 9 bases agree with TRBD1. This CDR3 is 14 amino acids long. CDR1 and CDR2 (germline): SQVTM, ANQGSEA. With V trimmed by 6 bases and J by 11 bases, 16 bases remained unmatched. As DNA, the CDR3 is TGCAGCGTCCGAGAGGCCGGGACAGGGAATCGTTACACCTTC. Its protein is CSVREAGTGNRYTF.

The chain couples TRBV6-1 to TRBJ1-2; possibly TRBD1 for D (5 bases). Trimming cost V 1 base and J 7 bases, with 7 bases left between them. Looked up from germline, CDR1 is MNHNS and CDR2 is SASEGT. The CDR3 runs 12 residues. CDR3 nucleotides: TGTGCCAGCAGTGAAGGGGGGAGTGGCTACACCTTC. As protein: CASSEGGSGYTF.

The chain carries TRBV7-9 and TRBJ2-2; no definite D call. Trimming removed 1 base at V and 6 bases at J, with 9 bases between. The CDR3 consists of 14 residues. Germline CDR1 is SEHNR and CDR2 is FQNEAQ (reference sequence). This CDR3 is CASSLGIGPGELFF. In nucleotides, the CDR3 is TGTGCCAGCAGCTTAGGGATTGGTCCCGGGGAGCTGTTTTTT.